These 2 T cell receptor beta chains originate from one sample sequenced in a study of cytomegalovirus exposure and HLA in healthy donors. PCR primers comprised 60 Vbeta and 13 Jbeta primers. The assay was immunoSEQ multiplex PCR, and TCRdb's table has in-frame clones only and misses some. The table shows roughly 200,000 clones, with about four fifths occurring only once. Sequenced input: PBMCs. Receptor source: a girl aged 10 to 17 in good health and CMV-seropositive.

The chain combines TRBV7-2 with TRBJ1-1, with D hard to call. CDR3 length equals 17 residues. V was cut by 1 base and J by 4 bases, with 19 bases left in between. Germline assignment: CDR1 SGHTA and CDR2 FQGNSA. CDR3 sequence (DNA): TGTGCCAGCAGCTTAGATTCTATATGGTTCGAGGGCACTGAAGCTTTCTTT. Protein: CASSLDSIWFEGTEAFF.

This clone was found once. The chain combines TRBV9 with TRBJ2-1, with unresolved D. Per the germline V gene, CDR1 is SGDLS and CDR2 is YYNGEE. This CDR3 is 14 amino acids long. The V end lost 0 bases, the J end lost 1 base, and 5 bases lay between the germline ends. CDR3 region: CASSVERSYNEQFF. The CDR3 region has the DNA TGTGCCAGCAGCGTAGAGCGATCCTACAATGAGCAGTTCTTC.